This T cell receptor beta chain was captured by sequencing in a study of T cells after yellow fever vaccination. The germline gives CDR1 MGHRA, CDR2 YSYEKL. The junction had 8 bases not matched to a gene; V was cut back by 8 bases and J by 6 bases. The CDR3 has 14 residues. Study results and caveats: Among primary-vaccination clones, most reappeared after the booster, at around 97% for CD4 and roughly 90% for CD8. Although the secondary response was weaker, it peaked faster, at day 5 versus 15.

A single record per CDR3 protein comes from TCRdb applying MiXCR to the 5' RACE reads. The sample has a few hundred thousand distinct CDR3 sequences, around 4.5% seen once. This clonotype was recorded many times. Antigen specificity is unknown. The sample was PBMCs, taken 15 days after the yellow fever booster vaccination. The receptor comes from a man between 18 and 29 years old who received the YFV17D yellow fever vaccine. The gene calls are TRBV4-1 and TRBJ2-1; 9 bases agree with TRBD2. The CDR3 nucleotides are TGCGCCAGCCGCGGGGCGGGGGGGCTCAATGAGCAGTTCTTC. This gives the protein CASRGAGGLNEQFF.